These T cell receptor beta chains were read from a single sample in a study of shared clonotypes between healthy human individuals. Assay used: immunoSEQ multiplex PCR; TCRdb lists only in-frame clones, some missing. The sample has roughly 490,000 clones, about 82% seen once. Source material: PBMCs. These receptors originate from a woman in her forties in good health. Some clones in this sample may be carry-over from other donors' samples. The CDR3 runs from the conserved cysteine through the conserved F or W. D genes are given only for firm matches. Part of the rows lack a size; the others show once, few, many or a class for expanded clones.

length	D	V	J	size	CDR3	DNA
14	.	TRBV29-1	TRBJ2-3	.	CSVGTGESTDTQYF	TGCAGCGTTGGTACGGGAGAATCGACAGATACGCAGTATTTT
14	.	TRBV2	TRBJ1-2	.	CASSGVGSARGYTF	TGTGCCAGCAGTGGGGTGGGTTCGGCTCGCGGCTACACCTTC
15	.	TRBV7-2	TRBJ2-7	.	CASSPLWAPTYEQYF	TGTGCCAGCAGCCCGCTCTGGGCTCCGACCTACGAGCAGTACTTC
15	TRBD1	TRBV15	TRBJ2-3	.	CATSRDRGKTDTQYF	TGTGCCACCAGCCGGGACAGGGGGAAAACAGATACGCAGTATTTT
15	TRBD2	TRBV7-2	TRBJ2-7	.	CASSSGLAGSYEQYF	TGTGCCAGCAGCTCCGGACTAGCGGGCTCCTACGAGCAGTACTTC
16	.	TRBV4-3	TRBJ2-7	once	CASSQDTGYTWYEQYF	TGCGCCAGCAGCCAAGATACGGGATACACTTGGTACGAGCAGTACTTC
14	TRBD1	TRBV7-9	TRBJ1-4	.	CASSQGQTNEKLFF	TGTGCCAGCAGCCAGGGACAGACAAATGAAAAACTGTTTTTT
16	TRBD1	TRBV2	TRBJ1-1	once	CASRVTWDSPNTEAFF	TGTGCCAGCAGAGTGACGTGGGACAGCCCGAACACTGAAGCTTTCTTT
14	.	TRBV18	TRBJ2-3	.	CASSPSTNTDTQYF	TGTGCCAGCTCACCCAGCACCAACACAGATACGCAGTATTTT
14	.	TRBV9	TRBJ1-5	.	CASSVESRGQPQHF	TGTGCCAGCAGCGTAGAATCCAGGGGTCAGCCCCAGCATTTT
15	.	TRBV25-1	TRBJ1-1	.	CASSELGNTDTEAFF	TGTGCCAGCAGTGAATTGGGGAACACTGACACTGAAGCTTTCTTT
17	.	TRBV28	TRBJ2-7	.	CASSPFRAGRGNYEQYF	TGTGCCAGCAGCCCCTTTCGGGCGGGCAGGGGTAACTACGAGCAGTACTTC
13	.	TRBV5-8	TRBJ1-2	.	CASSLMWNYGYTF	TGTGCCAGCAGCTTGATGTGGAACTATGGCTACACCTTC
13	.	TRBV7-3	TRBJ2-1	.	CASSSRQDNEQFF	TGTGCCAGCAGCTCCCGACAGGACAATGAGCAGTTCTTC
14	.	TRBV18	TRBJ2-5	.	CASSSWGVQETQYF	TGTGCCAGCTCAAGCTGGGGGGTCCAAGAGACCCAGTACTTC
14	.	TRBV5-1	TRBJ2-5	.	CASSLASAEETQYF	TGCGCCAGCAGCTTGGCTAGCGCCGAAGAGACCCAGTACTTC
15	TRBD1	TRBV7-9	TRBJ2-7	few	CASSSRGTAAYEQYF	TGTGCCAGCAGCTCCCGAGGGACAGCAGCCTACGAGCAGTACTTC
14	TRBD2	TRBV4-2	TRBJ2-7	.	CASSALAGRGEQYF	TGTGCCAGCAGCGCTTTAGCGGGAAGGGGCGAGCAGTACTTC
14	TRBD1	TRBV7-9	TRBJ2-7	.	CASSSRTGGYEQYF	TGTGCCAGCAGCTCTCGGACAGGGGGCTACGAGCAGTACTTC
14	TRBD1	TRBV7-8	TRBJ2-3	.	CASSFYRGADTQYF	TGTGCCAGCAGCTTCTACAGGGGGGCAGATACGCAGTATTTT
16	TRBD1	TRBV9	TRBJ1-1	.	CASSVGGTGVNTEAFF	TGTGCCAGCAGCGTAGGAGGGACAGGGGTGAACACTGAAGCTTTCTTT
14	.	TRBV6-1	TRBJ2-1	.	CASSPRGGVPEQFF	TGTGCCAGCAGCCCCAGGGGAGGGGTCCCTGAGCAGTTCTTC
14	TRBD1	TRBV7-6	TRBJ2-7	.	CASSLGTGSYEQYF	TGTGCCAGCAGCTTAGGGACAGGGAGCTACGAGCAGTACTTC
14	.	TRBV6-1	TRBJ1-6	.	CASSEMQGDSPLHF	TGTGCCAGCAGTGAAATGCAAGGAGATTCACCCCTCCACTTT
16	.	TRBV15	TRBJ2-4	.	CATSRGEATGENIQYF	TGTGCCACCAGCAGAGGAGAGGCTACGGGTGAAAACATTCAGTACTTC
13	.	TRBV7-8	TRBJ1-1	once	CASSPFTSDQAFF	TGTGCCAGCAGCCCCTTTACCTCCGATCAAGCTTTCTTT
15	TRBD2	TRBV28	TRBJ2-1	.	CASSFLTSGKDEQFF	TGTGCCAGCAGTTTCTTGACTAGCGGGAAGGATGAGCAGTTCTTC
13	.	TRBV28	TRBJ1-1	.	CASSPGTNTEAFF	TGTGCCAGCAGCCCCGGCACGAACACTGAAGCTTTCTTT
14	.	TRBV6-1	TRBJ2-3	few	CASSDGSGTDTQYF	TGTGCCAGCAGCGACGGGAGCGGCACAGATACGCAGTATTTT
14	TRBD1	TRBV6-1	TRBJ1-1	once	CASSVRTGGAEAFF	TGTGCCAGCAGTGTTCGGACAGGCGGGGCTGAAGCTTTCTTT
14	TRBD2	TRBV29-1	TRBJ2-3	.	CSVPGLAASDTQYF	TGCAGCGTTCCGGGACTAGCGGCCTCAGATACGCAGTATTTT
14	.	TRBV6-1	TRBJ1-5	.	CASRRGADNQPQHF	TGTGCCAGCCGCCGGGGGGCGGACAATCAGCCCCAGCATTTT
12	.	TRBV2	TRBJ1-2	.	CAAGPGNYGYTF	TGTGCCGCGGGGCCGGGGAACTATGGCTACACCTTC
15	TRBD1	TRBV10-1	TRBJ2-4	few	CATLDRVPAKNIQYF	TGCGCCACCCTTGACAGGGTCCCTGCCAAAAACATTCAGTACTTC
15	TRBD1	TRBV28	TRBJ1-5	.	CASSPPDRGRQPQHF	TGTGCCAGCAGTCCTCCGGACAGGGGACGGCAGCCCCAGCATTTT
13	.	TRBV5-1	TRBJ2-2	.	CASSWESGGELFF	TGCGCCAGCAGCTGGGAGAGCGGCGGGGAGCTGTTTTTT
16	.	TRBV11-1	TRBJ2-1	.	CASSSSKAGSYNEQFF	TGTGCCAGCAGCTCGTCAAAGGCTGGCTCCTACAATGAGCAGTTCTTC
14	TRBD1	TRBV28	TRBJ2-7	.	CASNRGQGPYEQYF	TGTGCCAGCAATCGCGGACAGGGGCCCTACGAGCAGTACTTC
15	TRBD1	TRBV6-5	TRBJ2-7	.	CASSYRRTGRYEQYF	TGTGCCAGCAGTTACCGTCGGACAGGGAGATACGAGCAGTACTTC
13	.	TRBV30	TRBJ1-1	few	CAWSRQQGTEAFF	TGCGCCTGGAGCCGACAGCAGGGAACTGAAGCTTTCTTT
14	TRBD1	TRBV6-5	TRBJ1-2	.	CASSYSQGAGGYTF	TGTGCCAGCAGTTACTCGCAGGGGGCCGGTGGCTACACCTTC